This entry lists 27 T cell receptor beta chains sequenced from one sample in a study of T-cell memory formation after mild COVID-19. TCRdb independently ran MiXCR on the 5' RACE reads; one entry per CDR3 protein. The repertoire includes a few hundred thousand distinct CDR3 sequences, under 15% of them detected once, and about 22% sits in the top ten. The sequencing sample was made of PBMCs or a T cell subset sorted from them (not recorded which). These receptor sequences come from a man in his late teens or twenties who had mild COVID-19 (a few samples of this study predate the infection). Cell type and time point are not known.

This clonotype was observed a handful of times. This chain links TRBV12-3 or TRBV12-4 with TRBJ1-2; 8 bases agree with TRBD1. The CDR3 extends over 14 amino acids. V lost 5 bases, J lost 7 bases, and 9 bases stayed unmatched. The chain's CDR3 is CASSPRQGSGGYTF. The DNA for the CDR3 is TGTGCCAGCAGTCCCCGACAGGGGTCGGGTGGCTACACCTTC.

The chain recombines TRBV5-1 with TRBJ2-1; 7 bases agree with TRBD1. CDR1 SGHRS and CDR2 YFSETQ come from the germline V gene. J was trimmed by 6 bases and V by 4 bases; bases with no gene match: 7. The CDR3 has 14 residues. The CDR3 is CASSVTGTVNEQFF. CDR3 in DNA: TGCGCCAGCAGCGTAACCGGGACAGTCAATGAGCAGTTCTTC.

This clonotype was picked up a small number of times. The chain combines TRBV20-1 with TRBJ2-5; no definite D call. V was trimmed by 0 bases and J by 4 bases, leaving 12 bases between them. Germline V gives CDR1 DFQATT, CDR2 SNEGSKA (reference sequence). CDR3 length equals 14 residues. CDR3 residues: CSARDPSGIETQYF. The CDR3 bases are TGCAGTGCTAGAGATCCCTCTGGAATAGAGACCCAGTACTTC.

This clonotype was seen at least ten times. In nucleotides, the CDR3 is TGTGCCAGCAGTTTAACACCCTCCTACGAGCAGTACGTC. Translation gives CASSLTPSYEQYV. The chain carries TRBV12-3 or TRBV12-4 and TRBJ2-7; D gene ambiguous. This CDR3 has 13 amino acids. V lost 2 bases and J lost 0, with 5 bases in between.

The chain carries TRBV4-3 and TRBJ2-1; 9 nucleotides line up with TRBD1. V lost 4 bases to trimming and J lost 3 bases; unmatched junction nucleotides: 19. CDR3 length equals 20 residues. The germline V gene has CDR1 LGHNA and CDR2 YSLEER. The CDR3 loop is CASSRQPTGTGSRFYNEQFF. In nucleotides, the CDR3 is TGCGCCAGCAGCCGACAGCCAACAGGGACAGGGAGTAGGTTCTACAATGAGCAGTTCTTC.

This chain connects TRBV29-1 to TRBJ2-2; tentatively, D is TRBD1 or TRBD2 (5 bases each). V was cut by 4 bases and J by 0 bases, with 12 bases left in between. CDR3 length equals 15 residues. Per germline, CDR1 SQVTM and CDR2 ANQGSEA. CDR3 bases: TGCAGCGTTGGTCTCGGGACCGCGAACACCGGGGAGCTGTTTTTT. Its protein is CSVGLGTANTGELFF.

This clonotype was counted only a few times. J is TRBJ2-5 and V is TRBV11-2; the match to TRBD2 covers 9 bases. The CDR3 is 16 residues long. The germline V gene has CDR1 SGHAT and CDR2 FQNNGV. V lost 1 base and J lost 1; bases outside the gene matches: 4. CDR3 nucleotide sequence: TGTGCCAGCAGCTTAGCTAGCGGGGCCCTCCAAGAGACCCAGTACTTC. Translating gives CASSLASGALQETQYF.

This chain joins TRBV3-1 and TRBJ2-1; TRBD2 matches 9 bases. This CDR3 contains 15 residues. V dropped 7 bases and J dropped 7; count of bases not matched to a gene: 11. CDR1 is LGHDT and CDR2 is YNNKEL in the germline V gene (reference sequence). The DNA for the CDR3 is TGTGCCAGCATGGAGCGGGGGGCGGCTTTGAATGAGCAGTTCTTC. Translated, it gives CASMERGAALNEQFF.

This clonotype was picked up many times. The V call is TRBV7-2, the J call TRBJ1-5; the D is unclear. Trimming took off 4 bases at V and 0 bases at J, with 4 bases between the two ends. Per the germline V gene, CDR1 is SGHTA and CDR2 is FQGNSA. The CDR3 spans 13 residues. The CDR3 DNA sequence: TGTGCCAGCAGCTCGTATAGCAATCAGCCCCAGCATTTT. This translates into CASSSYSNQPQHF.

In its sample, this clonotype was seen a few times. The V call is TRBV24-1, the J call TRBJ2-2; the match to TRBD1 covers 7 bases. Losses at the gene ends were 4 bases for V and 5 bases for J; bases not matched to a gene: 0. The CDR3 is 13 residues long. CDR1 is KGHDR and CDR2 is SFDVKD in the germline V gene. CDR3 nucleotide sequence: TGTGCCACCAGTGAGACAGGGACCGGGGAGCTGTTTTTT. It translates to CATSETGTGELFF.

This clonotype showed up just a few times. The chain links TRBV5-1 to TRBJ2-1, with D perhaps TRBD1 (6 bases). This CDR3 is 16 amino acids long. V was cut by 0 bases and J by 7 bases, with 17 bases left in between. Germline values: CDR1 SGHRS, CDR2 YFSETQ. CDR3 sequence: CASSLAIGSGVNEQFF. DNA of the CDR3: TGCGCCAGCAGCTTGGCCATAGGATCAGGGGTGAATGAGCAGTTCTTC.

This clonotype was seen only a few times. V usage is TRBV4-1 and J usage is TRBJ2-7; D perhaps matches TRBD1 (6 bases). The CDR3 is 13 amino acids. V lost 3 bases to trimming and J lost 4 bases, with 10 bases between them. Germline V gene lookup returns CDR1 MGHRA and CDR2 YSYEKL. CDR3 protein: CASSHSGQYEQYF. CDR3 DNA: TGCGCCAGCAGCCACTCCGGACAGTACGAGCAGTACTTC.

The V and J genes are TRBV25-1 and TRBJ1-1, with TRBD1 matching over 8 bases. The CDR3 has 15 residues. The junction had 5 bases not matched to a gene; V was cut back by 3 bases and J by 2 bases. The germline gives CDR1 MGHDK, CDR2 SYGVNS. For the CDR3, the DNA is TGTGCCAGCAGTGATCCGGGGACAGGTAACACTGAAGCTTTCTTT. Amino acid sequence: CASSDPGTGNTEAFF.

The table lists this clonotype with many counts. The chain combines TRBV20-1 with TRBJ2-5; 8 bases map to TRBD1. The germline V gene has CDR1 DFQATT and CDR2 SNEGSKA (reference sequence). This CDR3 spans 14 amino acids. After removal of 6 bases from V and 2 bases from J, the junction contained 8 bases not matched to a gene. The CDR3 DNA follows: TGCAGTGCCCGCGGATGGGACAGGCAAGAGACCCAGTACTTC. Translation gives CSARGWDRQETQYF.

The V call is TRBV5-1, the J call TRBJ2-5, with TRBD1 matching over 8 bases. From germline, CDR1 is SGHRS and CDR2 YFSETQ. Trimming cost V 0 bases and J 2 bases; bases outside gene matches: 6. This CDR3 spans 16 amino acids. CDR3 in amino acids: CASSLGTGPPQETQYF. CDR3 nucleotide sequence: TGCGCCAGCAGCTTGGGGACAGGGCCTCCACAAGAGACCCAGTACTTC.

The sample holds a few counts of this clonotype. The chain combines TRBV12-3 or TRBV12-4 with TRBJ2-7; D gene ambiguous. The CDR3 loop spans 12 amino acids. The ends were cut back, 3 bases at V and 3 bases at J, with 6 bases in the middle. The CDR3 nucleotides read TGTGCCAGCAGTTTCTCGGTCTACGAGCAGTACTTC. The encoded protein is CASSFSVYEQYF.

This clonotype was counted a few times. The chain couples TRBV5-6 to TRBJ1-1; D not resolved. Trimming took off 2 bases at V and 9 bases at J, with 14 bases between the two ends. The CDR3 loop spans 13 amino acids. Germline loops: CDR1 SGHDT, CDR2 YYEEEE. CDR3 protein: CASSFVTVGQAFF. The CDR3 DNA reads TGTGCCAGCAGCTTCGTGACCGTGGGCCAAGCTTTCTTT. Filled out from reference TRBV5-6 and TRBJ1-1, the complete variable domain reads DAGVTQSPTHLIKTRGQQVTLRCSPKSGHDTVSWYQQALGQGPQFIFQYYEEEERQRGNFPDRFSGHQFPNYSSELNVNALLLGDSALYLCASSFVTVGQAFFGQGTRLTVV.

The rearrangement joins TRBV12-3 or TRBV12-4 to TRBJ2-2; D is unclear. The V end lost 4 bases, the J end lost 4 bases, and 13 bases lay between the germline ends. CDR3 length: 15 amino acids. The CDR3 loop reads CASSWASPGTGELFF. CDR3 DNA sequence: TGTGCCAGCAGTTGGGCTTCCCCGGGCACCGGGGAGCTGTTTTTT.

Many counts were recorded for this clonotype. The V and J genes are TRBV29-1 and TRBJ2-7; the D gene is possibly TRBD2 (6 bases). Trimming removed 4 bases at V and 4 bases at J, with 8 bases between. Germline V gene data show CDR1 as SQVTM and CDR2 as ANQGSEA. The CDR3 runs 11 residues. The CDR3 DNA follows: TGCAGCGTTGTTAGCGGATACGAGCAGTACTTC. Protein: CSVVSGYEQYF.

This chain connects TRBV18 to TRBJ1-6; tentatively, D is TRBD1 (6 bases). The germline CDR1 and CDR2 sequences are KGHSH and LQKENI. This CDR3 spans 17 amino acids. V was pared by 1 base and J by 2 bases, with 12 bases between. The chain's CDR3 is CASSPLRGETYNSPLHF. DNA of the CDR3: TGTGCCAGCTCACCACTCAGGGGAGAAACCTATAATTCACCCCTCCACTTT.

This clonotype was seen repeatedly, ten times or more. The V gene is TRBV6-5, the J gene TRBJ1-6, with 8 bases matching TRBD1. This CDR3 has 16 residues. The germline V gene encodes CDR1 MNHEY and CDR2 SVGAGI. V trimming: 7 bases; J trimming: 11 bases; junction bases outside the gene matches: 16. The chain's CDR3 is CASTSLGQGLWPPLHF. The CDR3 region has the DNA TGTGCCAGCACCTCTCTAGGACAGGGCTTATGGCCACCCCTCCACTTT.

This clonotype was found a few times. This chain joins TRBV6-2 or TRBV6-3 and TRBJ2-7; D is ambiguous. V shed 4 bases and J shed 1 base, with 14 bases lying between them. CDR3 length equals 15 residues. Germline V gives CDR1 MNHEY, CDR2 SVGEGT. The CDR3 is CASSSHLGRSYEQYV. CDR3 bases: TGTGCCAGCAGTTCCCATCTAGGACGGTCCTACGAGCAGTACGTC.

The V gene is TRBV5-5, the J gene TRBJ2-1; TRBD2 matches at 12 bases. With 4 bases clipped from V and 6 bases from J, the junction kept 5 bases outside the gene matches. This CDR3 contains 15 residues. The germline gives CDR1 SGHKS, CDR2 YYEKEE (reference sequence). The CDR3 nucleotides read TGTGCCAGCAGCCCGGGACTAGCGGGCAGCAATGAGCAGTTCTTC. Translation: CASSPGLAGSNEQFF.

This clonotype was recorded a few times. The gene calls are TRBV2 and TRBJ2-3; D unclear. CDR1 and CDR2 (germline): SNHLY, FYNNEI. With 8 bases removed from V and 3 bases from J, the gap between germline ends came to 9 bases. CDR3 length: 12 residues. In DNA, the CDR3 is TGTGCCAGCGACCCGGCAACAGATACGCAGTATTTT. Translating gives CASDPATDTQYF.

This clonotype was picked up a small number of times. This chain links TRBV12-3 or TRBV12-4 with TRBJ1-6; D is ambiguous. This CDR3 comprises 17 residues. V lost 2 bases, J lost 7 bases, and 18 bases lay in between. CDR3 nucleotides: TGTGCCAGCAGTTTAAATTGGGCGGCAGTTGTGAATTCACCCCTCCACTTT. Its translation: CASSLNWAAVVNSPLHF.

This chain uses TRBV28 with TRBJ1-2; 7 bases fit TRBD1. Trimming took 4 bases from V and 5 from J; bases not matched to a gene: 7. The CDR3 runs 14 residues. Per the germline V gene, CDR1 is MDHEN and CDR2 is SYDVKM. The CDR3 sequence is CASSSGTDPYGYTF. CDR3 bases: TGTGCCAGCAGTTCCGGGACAGATCCTTATGGCTACACCTTC.

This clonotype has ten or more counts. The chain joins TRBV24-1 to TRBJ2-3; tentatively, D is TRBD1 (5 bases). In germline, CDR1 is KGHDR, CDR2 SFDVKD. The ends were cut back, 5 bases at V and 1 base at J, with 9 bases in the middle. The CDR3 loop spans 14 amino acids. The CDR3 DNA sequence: TGTGCCACCAGTGCCAGGGCGGGCACAGATACGCAGTATTTT. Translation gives CATSARAGTDTQYF.